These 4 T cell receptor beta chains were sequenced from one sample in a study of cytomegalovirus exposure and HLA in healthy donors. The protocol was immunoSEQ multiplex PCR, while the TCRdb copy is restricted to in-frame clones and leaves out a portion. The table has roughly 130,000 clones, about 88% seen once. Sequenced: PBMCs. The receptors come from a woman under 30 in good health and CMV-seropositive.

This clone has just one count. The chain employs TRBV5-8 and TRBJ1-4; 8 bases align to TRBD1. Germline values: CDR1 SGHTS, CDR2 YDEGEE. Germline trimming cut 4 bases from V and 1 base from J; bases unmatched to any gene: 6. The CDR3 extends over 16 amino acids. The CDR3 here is CASSNYRGLTNEKLFF. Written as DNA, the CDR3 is TGTGCCAGCAGCAACTACAGGGGGTTAACTAATGAAAAACTGTTTTTT. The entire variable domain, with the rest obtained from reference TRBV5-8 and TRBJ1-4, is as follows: EAGVTQSPTHLIKTRGQQATLRCSPISGHTSVYWYQQALGLGLQFLLWYDEGEERNRGNFPPRFSGRQFPNYSSELNVNALELEDSALYLCASSNYRGLTNEKLFFGSGTQLSVL.

CDR3 region: CASSLGGQGYEQYF. In DNA form, the CDR3 reads TGTGCCAGCAGCTTGGGGGGACAAGGCTACGAGCAGTACTTC. The genes are TRBV5-4 and TRBJ2-7; weak D call: TRBD1 (6 bases). CDR3 length: 14 residues. CDR1 is SGHNT and CDR2 is YYREEE in the germline V gene (reference sequence). V gave up 0 bases and J gave up 3 bases, with 10 bases separating them.

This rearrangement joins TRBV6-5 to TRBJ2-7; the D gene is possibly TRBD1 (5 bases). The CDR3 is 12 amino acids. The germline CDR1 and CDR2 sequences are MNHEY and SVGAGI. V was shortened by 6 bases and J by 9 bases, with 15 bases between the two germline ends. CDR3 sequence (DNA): TGTGCCAGCAGGGGGCTCGGTGGCGCGCAGTACTTC. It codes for CASRGLGGAQYF.

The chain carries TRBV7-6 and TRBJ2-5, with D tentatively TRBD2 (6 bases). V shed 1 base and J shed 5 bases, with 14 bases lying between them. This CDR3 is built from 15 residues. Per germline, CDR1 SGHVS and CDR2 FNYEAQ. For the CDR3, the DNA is TGTGCCAGCAGCTTAGTCGGAGGGAGCGGGGAGACCCAGTACTTC. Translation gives CASSLVGGSGETQYF.